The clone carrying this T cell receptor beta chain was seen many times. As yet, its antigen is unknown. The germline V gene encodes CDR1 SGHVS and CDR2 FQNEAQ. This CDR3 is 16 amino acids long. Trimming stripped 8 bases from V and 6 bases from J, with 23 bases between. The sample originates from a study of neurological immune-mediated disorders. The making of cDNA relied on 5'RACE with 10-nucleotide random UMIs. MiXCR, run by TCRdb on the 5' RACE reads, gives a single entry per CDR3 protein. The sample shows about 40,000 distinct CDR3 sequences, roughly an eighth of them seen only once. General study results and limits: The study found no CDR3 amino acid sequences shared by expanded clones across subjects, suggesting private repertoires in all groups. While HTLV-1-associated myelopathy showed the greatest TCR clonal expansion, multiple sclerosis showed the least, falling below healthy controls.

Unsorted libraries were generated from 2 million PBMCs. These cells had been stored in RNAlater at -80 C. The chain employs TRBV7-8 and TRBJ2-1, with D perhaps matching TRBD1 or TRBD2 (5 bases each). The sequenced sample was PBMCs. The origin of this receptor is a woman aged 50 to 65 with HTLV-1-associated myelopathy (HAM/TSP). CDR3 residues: CASRPGRGRSTNEQFF. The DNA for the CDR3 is TGTGCCAGCCGCCCCGGTCGGGGCCGAAGTACCAATGAGCAGTTCTTC.